Sequencing of this TCR beta chain was carried out in a study of cytomegalovirus exposure and HLA in healthy donors. Study-level results: Likely technical artifact: a cluster of highly shared sequence variants. Available immune exposure information covered CMV serostatus only. The study labeled 180 or so TCR beta chains cytomegalovirus-associated.

From germline, CDR1 is LGHNA and CDR2 YNFKEQ. V gave up 0 bases and J gave up 1 base, with 6 bases separating them. This CDR3 is 14 amino acids long. This clone has a handful of counts. Its matching antigen is unknown. The PCR ran on 60 Vbeta and 13 Jbeta primers. Profiled with immunoSEQ multiplex PCR; TCRdb holds only in-frame clones, not every one. The sample includes some 140,000 clones, 80% seen only once; the top ten take roughly 13%. This sequence originates from a man aged 25-45 years in good health and CMV-seropositive. The specimen was PBMCs. The chain links TRBV4-2 to TRBJ1-1; no clear D. CDR3 region: CASSQDRGNTEAFF. The CDR3 DNA is TGTGCCAGCAGCCAAGATCGAGGGAACACTGAAGCTTTCTTT.